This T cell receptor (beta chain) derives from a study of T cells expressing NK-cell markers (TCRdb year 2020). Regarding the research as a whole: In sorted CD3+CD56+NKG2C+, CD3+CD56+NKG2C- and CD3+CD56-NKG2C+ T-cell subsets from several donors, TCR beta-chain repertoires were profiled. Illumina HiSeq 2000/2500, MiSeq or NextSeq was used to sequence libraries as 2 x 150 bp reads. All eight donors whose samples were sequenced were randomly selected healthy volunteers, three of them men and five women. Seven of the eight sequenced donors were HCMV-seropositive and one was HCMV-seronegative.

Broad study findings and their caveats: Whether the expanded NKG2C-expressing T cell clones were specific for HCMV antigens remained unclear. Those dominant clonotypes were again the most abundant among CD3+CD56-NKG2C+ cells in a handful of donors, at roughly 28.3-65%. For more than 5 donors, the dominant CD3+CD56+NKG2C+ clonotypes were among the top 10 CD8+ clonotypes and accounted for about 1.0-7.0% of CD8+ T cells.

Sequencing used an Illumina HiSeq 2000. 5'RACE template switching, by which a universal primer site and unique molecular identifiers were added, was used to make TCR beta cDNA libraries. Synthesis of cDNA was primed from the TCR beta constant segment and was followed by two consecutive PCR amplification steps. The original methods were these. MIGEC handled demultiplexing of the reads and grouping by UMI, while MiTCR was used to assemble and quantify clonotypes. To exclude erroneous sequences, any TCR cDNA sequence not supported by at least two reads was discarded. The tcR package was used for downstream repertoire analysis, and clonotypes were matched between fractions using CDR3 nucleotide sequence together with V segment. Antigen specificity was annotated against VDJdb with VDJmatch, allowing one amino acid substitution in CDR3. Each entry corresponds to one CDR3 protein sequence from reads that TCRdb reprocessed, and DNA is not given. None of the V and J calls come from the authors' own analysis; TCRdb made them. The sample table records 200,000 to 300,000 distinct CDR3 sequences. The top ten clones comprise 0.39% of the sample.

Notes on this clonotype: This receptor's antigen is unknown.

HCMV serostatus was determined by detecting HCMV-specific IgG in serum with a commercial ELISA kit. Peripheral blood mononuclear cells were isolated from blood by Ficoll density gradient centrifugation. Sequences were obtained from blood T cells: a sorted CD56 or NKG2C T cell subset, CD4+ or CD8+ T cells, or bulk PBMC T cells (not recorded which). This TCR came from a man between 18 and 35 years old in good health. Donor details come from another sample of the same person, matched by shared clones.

The CDR3 region has the sequence CASMRDFGEQFF. The chain employs TRBV5-6 and TRBJ2-1; the D gene TCRdb calls, TRBD2, cannot be checked with no DNA. The CDR1 and CDR2 encoded by the germline V gene are SGHDT and YYEEEE. The CDR3 goes from the cysteine to the phenylalanine over 12 residues. DNA is not recorded here.